The entry below describes one TCR beta chain. These data originate in a study of blood T cell repertoires in COVID-19. As for the study in general: Acute and convalescent COVID-19 specimens originated in the United States, Italy and Spain.

Trimming stripped 6 bases from V and 3 bases from J, with 9 bases between. CDR3 length: 13 residues. Method: immunoSEQ multiplex PCR; TCRdb's copy keeps in-frame clones and lacks some. The sample lists under 350,000 clones; 86% were seen once. The chain is built from TRBV12-3 or TRBV12-4 and TRBJ1-3, with D perhaps TRBD1 (6 bases). Sequencing used PBMCs or T cells enriched from blood (not recorded which). The sequence was collected from a woman aged 18 to 35 who had recovered from COVID-19. The CDR3 loop reads CASRGGFGNTIYF. In DNA, the CDR3 is TGTGCCAGCAGAGGGGGTTTTGGAAACACCATATATTTT.